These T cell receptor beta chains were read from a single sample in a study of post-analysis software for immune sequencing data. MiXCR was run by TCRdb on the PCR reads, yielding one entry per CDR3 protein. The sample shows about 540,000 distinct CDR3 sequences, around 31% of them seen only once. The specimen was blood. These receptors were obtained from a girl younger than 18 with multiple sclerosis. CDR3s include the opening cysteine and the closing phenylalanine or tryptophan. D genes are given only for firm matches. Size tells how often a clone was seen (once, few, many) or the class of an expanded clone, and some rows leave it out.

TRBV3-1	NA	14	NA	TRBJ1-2	TGTGCCAGCAGCCAAGAGAGGGGTATCTATGGCTACACCTTC	CASSQERGIYGYTF
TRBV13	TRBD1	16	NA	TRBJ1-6	TGTGCCAGCAGCTTAGCTTTAGGACAGGAGGAGTCACCCCTCCACTTT	CASSLALGQEESPLHF
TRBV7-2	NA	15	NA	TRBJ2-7	TGTGCCAGCAGCCCGATGGGGGCTAGCTATTACGAGCAGTACTTC	CASSPMGASYYEQYF
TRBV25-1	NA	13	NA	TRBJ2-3	TGTGCCAGCACTCGGAGGGGGACAGATACGCAGTATTTT	CASTRRGTDTQYF
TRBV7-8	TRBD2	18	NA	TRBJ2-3	TGTGCCAGCAGCTTAGCGACATTTGGGACTAGCGGCACAGATACGCAGTATTTT	CASSLATFGTSGTDTQYF
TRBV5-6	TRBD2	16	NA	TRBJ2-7	TGTGCCAGCAGCTTGTCGAGACTAGCGGGGGAGGTCGAGCAGTACTTC	CASSLSRLAGEVEQYF
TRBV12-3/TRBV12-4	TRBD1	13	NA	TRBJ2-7	TGTGCCAGCAGTTTGACCCAGGGGGCGGACCAGTACTTC	CASSLTQGADQYF
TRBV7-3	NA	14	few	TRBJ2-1	TGTGCCAGCAGCTTAGATATCAGGGCCCATGAGCAGTTCTTC	CASSLDIRAHEQFF
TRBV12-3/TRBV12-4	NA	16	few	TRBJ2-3	TGTGCCAGCAGTATTCAGACGGGCTGGCTCCCAGATACGCAGTATTTT	CASSIQTGWLPDTQYF
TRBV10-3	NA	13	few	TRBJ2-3	TGTGCCATCATGCAGGGGCGCACAGATACGCAGTATTTT	CAIMQGRTDTQYF
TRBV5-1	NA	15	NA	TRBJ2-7	TGCGCCAGCAGCTTCAAGCGGCAGGCGATGGACGAGCAGTACTTC	CASSFKRQAMDEQYF
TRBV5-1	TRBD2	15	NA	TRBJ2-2	TGCGCCAGCAGCTTCTCCACTAGCGACACCGGGGAGCTGTTTTTT	CASSFSTSDTGELFF
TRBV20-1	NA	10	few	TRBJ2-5	TGCAGCGGCGAGAAGGAGACCCAGTACTTC	CSGEKETQYF
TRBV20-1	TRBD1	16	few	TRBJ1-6	TGCAGTGCTAGGCCCCCGGTACAGGGGTTGGGTTCACCCCTCCACTTT	CSARPPVQGLGSPLHF
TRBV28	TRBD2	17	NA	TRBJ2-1	TGTGCCAGCAGTTTATTCCTGGGTAGCGGGGGGTGGAATGAGCAGTTCTTC	CASSLFLGSGGWNEQFF
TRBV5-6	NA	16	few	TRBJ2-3	TGTGCCAGCAGCTCCCCTTCGCTAGCCTTCACAGATACGCAGTATTTT	CASSSPSLAFTDTQYF
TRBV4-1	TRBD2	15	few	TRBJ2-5	TGCGCCAGCAGCCGAACTAGCGGGGCCCCAGAGACCCAGTACTTC	CASSRTSGAPETQYF
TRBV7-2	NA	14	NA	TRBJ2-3	TGTGCCAGCAGCTCTACGGTGGCCGCAGATACGCAGTATTTT	CASSSTVAADTQYF
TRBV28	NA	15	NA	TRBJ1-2	TGTGCCAGCAGACCTAGCCGGGACACCTACTATGGCTACACCTTC	CASRPSRDTYYGYTF
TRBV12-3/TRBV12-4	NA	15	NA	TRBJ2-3	TGTGCCAGCAGCCCCCGGACAGTCGCTTCGGATACGCAGTATTTT	CASSPRTVASDTQYF
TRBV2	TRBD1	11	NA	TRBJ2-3	TGTGCCAGCAGGGCTACAGGGGCGCAGTATTTT	CASRATGAQYF
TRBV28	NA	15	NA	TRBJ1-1	TGTGCCAGCAGTTTATTTGGCAGAATAGCCCCTGAAGCTTTCTTT	CASSLFGRIAPEAFF
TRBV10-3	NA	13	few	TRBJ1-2	TGTGCCATCAGTGAAAATTGGCCCTATGGCTACACCTTC	CAISENWPYGYTF
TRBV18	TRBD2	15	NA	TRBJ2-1	TGTGCCAGCTCACCCGTTAGCGGGGGGGCGAATGAGCAGTTCTTC	CASSPVSGGANEQFF
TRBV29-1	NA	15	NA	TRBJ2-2	TGCAGCGTTGACCCAGGCACGCCGAACACCGGGGAGCTGTTTTTT	CSVDPGTPNTGELFF
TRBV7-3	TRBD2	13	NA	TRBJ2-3	TGTGCCAGCCGAGCGGGGCCCACAGATACGCAGTATTTT	CASRAGPTDTQYF
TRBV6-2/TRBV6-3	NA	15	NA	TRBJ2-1	TGTACCAGCAGACTCCTAGGCGGCACCTACAATGAGCAGTTCTTC	CTSRLLGGTYNEQFF
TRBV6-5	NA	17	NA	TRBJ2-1	TGTGCCAGCAGTCCCCCCAGTGGGGGGCTTCTACGTGATGAGCAGTTCTTC	CASSPPSGGLLRDEQFF
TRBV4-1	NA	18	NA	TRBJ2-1	TGCGCCAGCAGCCAAGTTGGTCGGGGGGCCCGCTCCTACAATGGGCAGTTCTTC	CASSQVGRGARSYNGQFF
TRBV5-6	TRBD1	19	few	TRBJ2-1	TGTGCCAGCAGCTTCCTAGACAGGGGGTTTTCTAGCTCCTACAATGAGCAGTTCTTC	CASSFLDRGFSSSYNEQFF
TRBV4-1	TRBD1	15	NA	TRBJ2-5	TGCGCCAGCAGCACTCCGGGACAGGGGTCAGAGACCCAGTACTTC	CASSTPGQGSETQYF
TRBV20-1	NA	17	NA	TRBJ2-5	TGCAGTGCTAGCGGGGTCGGCGGGTGGGTTCGAATAGAGACCCAGTACTTC	CSASGVGGWVRIETQYF
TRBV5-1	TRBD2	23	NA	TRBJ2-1	TGCGCCAGCAGCTTTGGGGGGGCCCTCCTTGAGGTAGCGGGGGGCTCTCCCTACAATGAGCAGTTCTTC	CASSFGGALLEVAGGSPYNEQFF
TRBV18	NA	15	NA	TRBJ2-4	TGTGCCAGCTCACCACAATCACTAGCCAAAAACATTCAGTACTTC	CASSPQSLAKNIQYF
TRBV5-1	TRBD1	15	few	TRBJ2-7	TGCGCCAGCAGCCTGGGACAGGGGATAGTCTACGAGCAGTACTTC	CASSLGQGIVYEQYF
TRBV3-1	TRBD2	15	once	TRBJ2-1	TGTGCCAGCAGCCAAGGGTCTAGCGGGAGCAATGAGCAGTTCTTC	CASSQGSSGSNEQFF
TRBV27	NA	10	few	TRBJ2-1	TGTGCCAGCGGCCTAAGTGAGCAGTTCTTC	CASGLSEQFF